This entry is about one T cell receptor (beta chain). The germline V gene has CDR1 DFQATT and CDR2 SNEGSKA (reference sequence). This CDR3 has 16 residues. This specimen comes from a study of T cells expressing NK-cell markers. Overall study: Repertoire data for TCR beta were derived from sorted T cells (CD3+CD56+NKG2C+, CD3+CD56+NKG2C- and CD3+CD56-NKG2C+).

TCRdb processed the 5' RACE reads again and assigns one entry to each CDR3 protein, with no DNA. Here the sample table reports roughly 350,000 distinct CDR3 sequences. The chain has TRBV20-1 and TRBJ2-3; TCRdb designates TRBD2, a call that cannot be tested without DNA. Sequencing input: blood T cells: a sorted CD56 or NKG2C T cell subset, CD4+ or CD8+ T cells, or bulk PBMC T cells (not recorded which). This clonotype was sampled from a man aged 18-69 years in good health. The CDR3 here is CSASRLAGDRTDTQYF.